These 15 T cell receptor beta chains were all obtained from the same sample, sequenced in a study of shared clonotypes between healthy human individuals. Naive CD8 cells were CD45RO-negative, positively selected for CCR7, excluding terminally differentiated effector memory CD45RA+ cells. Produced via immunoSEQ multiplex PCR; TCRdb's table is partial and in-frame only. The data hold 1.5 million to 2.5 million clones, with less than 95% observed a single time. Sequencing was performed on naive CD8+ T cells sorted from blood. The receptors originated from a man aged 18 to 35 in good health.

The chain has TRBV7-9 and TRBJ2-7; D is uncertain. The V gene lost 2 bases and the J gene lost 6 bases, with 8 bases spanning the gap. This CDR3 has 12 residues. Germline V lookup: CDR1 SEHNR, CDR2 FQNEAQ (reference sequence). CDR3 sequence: CASSLPGIEQYF. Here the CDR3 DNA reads TGTGCCAGCAGCTTACCAGGTATCGAGCAGTACTTC.

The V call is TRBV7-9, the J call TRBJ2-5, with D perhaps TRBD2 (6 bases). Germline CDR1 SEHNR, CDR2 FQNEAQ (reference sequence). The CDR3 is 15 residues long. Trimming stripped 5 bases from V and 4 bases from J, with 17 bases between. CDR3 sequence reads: CASSPPGLTLETQYF. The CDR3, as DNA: TGTGCCAGCAGCCCCCCGGGACTTACTCTAGAGACCCAGTACTTC.

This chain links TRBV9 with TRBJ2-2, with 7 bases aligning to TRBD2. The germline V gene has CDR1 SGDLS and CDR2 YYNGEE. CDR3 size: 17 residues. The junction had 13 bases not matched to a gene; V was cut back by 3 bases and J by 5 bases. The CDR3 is CASSGPLSSGGTGELFF. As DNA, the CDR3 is TGTGCCAGCAGCGGGCCCCTTTCTAGCGGTGGGACCGGGGAGCTGTTTTTT.

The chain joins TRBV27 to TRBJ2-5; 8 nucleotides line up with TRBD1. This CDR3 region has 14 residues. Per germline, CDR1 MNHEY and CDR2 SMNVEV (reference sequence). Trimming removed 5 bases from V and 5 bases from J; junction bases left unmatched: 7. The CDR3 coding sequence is TGTGCCAGCAGTCCAGGACAGGGTATGGAGACCCAGTACTTC. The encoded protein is CASSPGQGMETQYF.

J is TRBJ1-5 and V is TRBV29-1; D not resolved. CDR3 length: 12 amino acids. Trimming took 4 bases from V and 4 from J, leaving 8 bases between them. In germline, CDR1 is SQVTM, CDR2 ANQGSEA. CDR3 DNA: TGCAGCGTTGTGTTAGAGAATCAGCCCCAGCATTTT. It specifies CSVVLENQPQHF. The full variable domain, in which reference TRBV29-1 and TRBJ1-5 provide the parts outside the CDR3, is SAVISQKPSRDICQRGTSLTIQCQVDSQVTMMFWYRQQPGQSLTLIATANQGSEATYESGFVIDKFPISRPNLTFSTLTVSNMSPEDSSIYLCSVVLENQPQHFGDGTRLSIL.

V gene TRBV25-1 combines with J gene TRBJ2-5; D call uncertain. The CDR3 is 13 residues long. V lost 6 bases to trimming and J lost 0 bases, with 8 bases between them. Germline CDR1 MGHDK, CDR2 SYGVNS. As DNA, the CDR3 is TGTGCCAGCAGCTTAGGTTACCAAGAGACCCAGTACTTC. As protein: CASSLGYQETQYF.

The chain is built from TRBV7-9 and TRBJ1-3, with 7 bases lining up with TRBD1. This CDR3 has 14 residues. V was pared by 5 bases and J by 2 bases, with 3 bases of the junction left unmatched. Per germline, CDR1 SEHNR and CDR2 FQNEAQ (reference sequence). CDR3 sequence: CASSLGTAGNTIYF. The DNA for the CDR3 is TGTGCCAGCAGCCTCGGGACAGCTGGAAACACCATATATTTT. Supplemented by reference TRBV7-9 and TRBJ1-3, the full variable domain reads DTGVSQNPRHKITKRGQNVTFRCDPISEHNRLYWYRQTLGQGPEFLTYFQNEAQLEKSRLLSDRFSAERPKGSFSTLEIQRTEQGDSAMYLCASSLGTAGNTIYFGEGSWLTVV.

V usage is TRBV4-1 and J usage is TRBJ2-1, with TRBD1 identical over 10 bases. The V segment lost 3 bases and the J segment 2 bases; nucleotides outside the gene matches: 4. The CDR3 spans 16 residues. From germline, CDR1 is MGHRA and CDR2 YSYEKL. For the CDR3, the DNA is TGCGCCAGCAGCCAGTGGGACAGGGGTCCCTACAATGAGCAGTTCTTC. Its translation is CASSQWDRGPYNEQFF.

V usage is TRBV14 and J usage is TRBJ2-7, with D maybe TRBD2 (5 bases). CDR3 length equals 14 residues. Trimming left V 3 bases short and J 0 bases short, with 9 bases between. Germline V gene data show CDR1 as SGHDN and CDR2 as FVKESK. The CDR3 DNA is TGTGCCAGCAGCCAGGACGGGAACTCCTACGAGCAGTACTTC. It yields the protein CASSQDGNSYEQYF.

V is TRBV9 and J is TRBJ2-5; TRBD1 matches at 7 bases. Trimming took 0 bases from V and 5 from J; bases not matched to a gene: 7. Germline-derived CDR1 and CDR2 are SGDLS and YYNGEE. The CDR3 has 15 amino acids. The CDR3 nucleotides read TGTGCCAGCAGCGTAGCTACGACAGGGTGGGAGACCCAGTACTTC. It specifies CASSVATTGWETQYF. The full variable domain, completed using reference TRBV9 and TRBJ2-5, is DSGVTQTPKHLITATGQRVTLRCSPRSGDLSVYWYQQSLDQGLQFLIQYYNGEERAKGNILERFSAQQFPDLHSELNLSSLELGDSALYFCASSVATTGWETQYFGPGTRLLVL.

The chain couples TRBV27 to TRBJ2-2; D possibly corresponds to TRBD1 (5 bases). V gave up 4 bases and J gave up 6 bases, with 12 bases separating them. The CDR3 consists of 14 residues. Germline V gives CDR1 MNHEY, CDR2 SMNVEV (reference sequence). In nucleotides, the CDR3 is TGTGCCAGCAGTTCTATAAGGGGCTCCGGGGAGCTGTTTTTT. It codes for CASSSIRGSGELFF.

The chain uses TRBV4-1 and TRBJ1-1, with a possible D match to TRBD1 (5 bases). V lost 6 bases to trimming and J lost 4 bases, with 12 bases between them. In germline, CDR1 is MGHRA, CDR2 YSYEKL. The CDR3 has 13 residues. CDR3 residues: CASSAGLGTEAFF. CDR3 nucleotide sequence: TGCGCCAGCAGTGCGGGGCTGGGCACTGAAGCTTTCTTT.

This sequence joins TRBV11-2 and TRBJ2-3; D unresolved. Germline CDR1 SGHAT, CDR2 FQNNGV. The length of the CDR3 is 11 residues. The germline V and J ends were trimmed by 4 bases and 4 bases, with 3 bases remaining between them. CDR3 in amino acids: CASSSADTQYF. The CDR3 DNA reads TGTGCCAGCAGCTCGGCAGATACGCAGTATTTT.

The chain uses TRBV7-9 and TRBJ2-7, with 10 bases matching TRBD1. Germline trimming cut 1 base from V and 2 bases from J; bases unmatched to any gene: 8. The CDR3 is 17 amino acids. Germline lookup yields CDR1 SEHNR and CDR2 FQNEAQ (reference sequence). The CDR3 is CASSLGGQGQGTYEQYF. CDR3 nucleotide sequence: TGTGCCAGCAGCTTAGGGGGACAGGGACAGGGGACCTACGAGCAGTACTTC.

The CDR3 nucleotides are TGTGCCAGCAGTGAATTGGGGGAAAGCACCTACGAGCAGTACTTC. Translated, it gives CASSELGESTYEQYF. This rearrangement joins TRBV25-1 to TRBJ2-7, with D perhaps TRBD1 or TRBD2 (5 bases each). Trimming left V 1 base short and J 2 bases short, with 12 bases between. The CDR3 is made up of 15 amino acids. From germline, CDR1 is MGHDK and CDR2 SYGVNS.